A selection of T cell receptor beta chains follows, all from one sample in a study of sequential checkpoint blockade in melanoma. The table came from immunoSEQ multiplex PCR; TCRdb's copy has only in-frame clones and leaves some out. The table records fewer than 3,500 clones, about a sixth of them present only once. Source: tumor tissue (inferred from file names), taken from a patient given nivolumab and ipilimumab in sequence. These receptor sequences come from a human donor with melanoma. Each CDR3 is given with its conserved first and last residue. The order of the fields is J gene, D gene, V gene, clone size, CDR3 protein, CDR3 DNA. A D gene is named only where the DNA matches it firmly. The size entry is marked missing in some rows and otherwise reads once, few, many or a size class.

J gene: TRBJ1-5
D gene: TRBD1
V gene: TRBV11-3
clone size: many
CDR3 protein: CASSLGQGGQPQHF
CDR3 DNA: TGTGCCAGCAGCTTAGGACAGGGAGGCCAGCCCCAGCATTTT

J gene: TRBJ2-2
D gene: TRBD1
V gene: TRBV11-3
clone size: many
CDR3 protein: CASTRDRGPPGELFF
CDR3 DNA: TGTGCCAGCACTCGGGACAGGGGGCCCCCCGGGGAGCTGTTTTTT

J gene: TRBJ1-1
D gene: .
V gene: TRBV29-1
clone size: .
CDR3 protein: CSVEEAGSTEAFF
CDR3 DNA: TGCAGCGTTGAAGAGGCCGGGAGCACTGAAGCTTTCTTT

J gene: TRBJ2-7
D gene: .
V gene: TRBV28
clone size: .
CDR3 protein: CASSFFGGSSYEQYF
CDR3 DNA: TGTGCCAGCAGTTTCTTCGGAGGGAGCTCCTACGAGCAGTACTTC

J gene: TRBJ2-5
D gene: TRBD2
V gene: TRBV14
clone size: .
CDR3 protein: CASSQVLASQTQYF
CDR3 DNA: TGTGCCAGCAGCCAAGTACTAGCGTCTCAGACCCAGTACTTC

J gene: TRBJ2-5
D gene: TRBD2
V gene: TRBV2
clone size: few
CDR3 protein: CASSEQPGLAGGGETQYF
CDR3 DNA: TGTGCCAGCAGTGAGCAACCGGGACTAGCGGGGGGAGGGGAGACCCAGTACTTC

J gene: TRBJ2-5
D gene: .
V gene: TRBV2
clone size: .
CDR3 protein: CASSVGGAGQETQYF
CDR3 DNA: TGTGCCAGCAGCGTAGGAGGGGCGGGCCAAGAGACCCAGTACTTC

J gene: TRBJ2-7
D gene: TRBD1
V gene: TRBV6-8
clone size: many
CDR3 protein: CASWYRGSSYEQYF
CDR3 DNA: TGTGCCAGCTGGTACAGGGGTAGCTCCTACGAGCAGTACTTC

J gene: TRBJ2-1
D gene: TRBD2
V gene: TRBV9
clone size: large
CDR3 protein: CASSPAGEVYNEQFF
CDR3 DNA: TGTGCCAGCAGCCCAGCGGGAGAGGTCTACAATGAGCAGTTCTTC

J gene: TRBJ1-2
D gene: .
V gene: TRBV7-5
clone size: few
CDR3 protein: CASSLQGFAYGYTF
CDR3 DNA: TGTGCCAGCAGCCTTCAGGGCTTCGCCTATGGCTACACCTTC

J gene: TRBJ1-1
D gene: .
V gene: TRBV4-1
clone size: .
CDR3 protein: CASSQDRGRGRWNTEAFF
CDR3 DNA: TGCGCCAGCAGCCAAGATCGGGGCAGGGGCAGATGGAACACTGAAGCTTTCTTT

J gene: TRBJ2-7
D gene: .
V gene: TRBV29-1
clone size: .
CDR3 protein: CSVEGATYEQYF
CDR3 DNA: TGCAGCGTCGAAGGGGCCACCTACGAGCAGTACTTC

J gene: TRBJ2-2
D gene: TRBD1
V gene: TRBV12-5
clone size: .
CDR3 protein: CASGPGQGSVRELFF
CDR3 DNA: TGTGCTAGTGGTCCCGGACAGGGGTCGGTCCGGGAGCTGTTTTTT

J gene: TRBJ2-1
D gene: TRBD2
V gene: TRBV5-1
clone size: once
CDR3 protein: CASSLRGLAGSGASEQFF
CDR3 DNA: TGCGCCAGCAGCTTGAGGGGACTAGCGGGTTCTGGGGCAAGTGAGCAGTTCTTC

J gene: TRBJ2-6
D gene: .
V gene: TRBV9
clone size: .
CDR3 protein: CASSGGTSRRSGANVLTF
CDR3 DNA: TGTGCCAGCAGTGGCGGGACCTCCCGCCGCTCTGGGGCCAACGTCCTGACTTTC

J gene: TRBJ1-1
D gene: TRBD1
V gene: TRBV11-3
clone size: many
CDR3 protein: CASSLGTGLQTEAFF
CDR3 DNA: TGTGCCAGCAGCTTAGGGACAGGGCTTCAAACTGAAGCTTTCTTT

J gene: TRBJ2-5
D gene: TRBD2
V gene: TRBV18
clone size: .
CDR3 protein: CASSPAAGEVGTQYF
CDR3 DNA: TGTGCCAGCTCACCGGCAGCGGGAGAAGTGGGGACCCAGTACTTC

J gene: TRBJ1-1
D gene: TRBD1
V gene: TRBV29-1
clone size: medium-sized
CDR3 protein: CSSVLGGGNTEAFF
CDR3 DNA: TGCAGCTCTGTACTAGGGGGCGGGAACACTGAAGCTTTCTTT

J gene: TRBJ1-5
D gene: TRBD1
V gene: TRBV4-1
clone size: many
CDR3 protein: CASSQDRGRGSEPQHF
CDR3 DNA: TGCGCCAGCAGCCAAGACAGGGGCAGGGGGAGTGAGCCCCAGCATTTT

J gene: TRBJ2-7
D gene: .
V gene: TRBV4-1
clone size: few
CDR3 protein: CASSQGLGSYEQYF
CDR3 DNA: TGCGCCAGCAGCCAAGGACTGGGATCCTACGAGCAGTACTTC

J gene: TRBJ2-7
D gene: .
V gene: TRBV9
clone size: medium-sized
CDR3 protein: CASSPRTDYEQYF
CDR3 DNA: TGTGCCAGCAGCCCAAGGACAGACTACGAGCAGTACTTC

J gene: TRBJ2-7
D gene: .
V gene: TRBV9
clone size: many
CDR3 protein: CASTQKRWSYEQYF
CDR3 DNA: TGTGCCAGCACCCAGAAGCGCTGGAGCTACGAGCAGTACTTC

J gene: TRBJ1-1
D gene: TRBD1
V gene: TRBV19
clone size: .
CDR3 protein: CATTRTGFHVEAFF
CDR3 DNA: TGTGCCACTACAAGGACAGGCTTCCATGTTGAAGCTTTCTTT

J gene: TRBJ1-4
D gene: .
V gene: TRBV23-1
clone size: few
CDR3 protein: CASSGNEREKLFF
CDR3 DNA: TGCGCCAGCAGCGGCAATGAACGTGAAAAACTGTTTTTT

J gene: TRBJ2-7
D gene: .
V gene: TRBV6-8
clone size: medium-sized
CDR3 protein: CASTRLGTSYEQYF
CDR3 DNA: TGTGCCAGCACCCGCCTTGGGACCTCCTACGAGCAGTACTTC

J gene: TRBJ2-1
D gene: TRBD2
V gene: TRBV11-3
clone size: few
CDR3 protein: CASSYRTRRTYNEQFF
CDR3 DNA: TGTGCCAGCAGCTATAGGACTAGGAGGACGTACAATGAGCAGTTCTTC

J gene: TRBJ2-6
D gene: .
V gene: TRBV9
clone size: .
CDR3 protein: CASSQSGFSGANVLTF
CDR3 DNA: TGTGCCAGCAGTCAGAGCGGGTTCTCTGGGGCCAACGTCCTGACTTTC

J gene: TRBJ2-5
D gene: .
V gene: TRBV6-8
clone size: many
CDR3 protein: CASRYASQEGETQYF
CDR3 DNA: TGTGCCAGCAGGTACGCATCACAGGAAGGAGAGACCCAGTACTTC

J gene: TRBJ2-3
D gene: .
V gene: TRBV18
clone size: once
CDR3 protein: CASTSSPSTDTQYF
CDR3 DNA: TGTGCCAGCACCTCTAGCCCGAGCACAGATACGCAGTATTTT

J gene: TRBJ2-7
D gene: TRBD2
V gene: TRBV14
clone size: few
CDR3 protein: CASSQDLAGGSYEQYF
CDR3 DNA: TGTGCCAGCAGCCAAGACTTAGCGGGAGGGAGCTACGAGCAGTACTTC

J gene: TRBJ1-2
D gene: .
V gene: TRBV9
clone size: many
CDR3 protein: CASSVATNPGGGYTF
CDR3 DNA: TGTGCCAGCAGCGTAGCTACTAACCCCGGCGGGGGCTACACCTTC

J gene: TRBJ1-5
D gene: .
V gene: TRBV15
clone size: .
CDR3 protein: CATSRDYVGVYDQPQHF
CDR3 DNA: TGTGCCACCAGCAGAGATTATGTCGGGGTGTATGATCAGCCCCAGCATTTT

J gene: TRBJ1-5
D gene: .
V gene: TRBV6-8
clone size: medium-sized
CDR3 protein: CASSWDAGVNQPQHF
CDR3 DNA: TGTGCCAGCAGTTGGGACGCTGGCGTCAATCAGCCCCAGCATTTT

J gene: TRBJ2-7
D gene: .
V gene: TRBV7-5
clone size: few
CDR3 protein: CASSPSPWRDSYEQYF
CDR3 DNA: TGTGCCAGCAGCCCCTCCCCCTGGCGAGACTCCTACGAGCAGTACTTC

J gene: TRBJ2-3
D gene: TRBD2
V gene: TRBV11-3
clone size: many
CDR3 protein: CASSLGGAGASTDTQYF
CDR3 DNA: TGTGCCAGCAGCTTAGGCGGGGCGGGAGCGTCCACAGATACGCAGTATTTT

J gene: TRBJ1-5
D gene: .
V gene: TRBV18
clone size: medium-sized
CDR3 protein: CASSPPASNQPQHF
CDR3 DNA: TGTGCCAGCTCACCCCCGGCGAGCAATCAGCCCCAGCATTTT

J gene: TRBJ2-7
D gene: .
V gene: TRBV14
clone size: .
CDR3 protein: CASSGWDGDYEQYF
CDR3 DNA: TGTGCCAGCAGCGGATGGGACGGGGACTACGAGCAGTACTTC

J gene: TRBJ1-3
D gene: .
V gene: TRBV11-3
clone size: few
CDR3 protein: CASSPPDPRTGNTIYF
CDR3 DNA: TGTGCCAGCAGCCCTCCGGACCCACGGACTGGAAACACCATATATTTT

J gene: TRBJ2-2
D gene: .
V gene: TRBV4-1
clone size: many
CDR3 protein: CASSQVFPSNTGELFF
CDR3 DNA: TGCGCCAGCAGCCAAGTATTTCCTTCGAACACCGGGGAGCTGTTTTTT

J gene: TRBJ1-5
D gene: .
V gene: TRBV28
clone size: once
CDR3 protein: CATSAGHSNQPQHF
CDR3 DNA: TGTGCCACCTCAGCGGGGCATAGCAATCAGCCCCAGCATTTT

J gene: TRBJ2-7
D gene: .
V gene: TRBV11-3
clone size: medium-sized
CDR3 protein: CASSSGVPLPLYEQYF
CDR3 DNA: TGTGCCAGCAGCTCCGGGGTCCCGCTCCCTCTCTACGAGCAGTACTTC

J gene: TRBJ2-3
D gene: .
V gene: TRBV9
clone size: .
CDR3 protein: CASSFDSTDTQYF
CDR3 DNA: TGTGCCAGCAGCTTTGACAGCACAGATACGCAGTATTTT

J gene: TRBJ1-5
D gene: .
V gene: TRBV19
clone size: few
CDR3 protein: CASSIASPDQPQHF
CDR3 DNA: TGTGCCAGTAGTATAGCCTCTCCCGATCAGCCCCAGCATTTT

J gene: TRBJ2-3
D gene: TRBD2
V gene: TRBV29-1
clone size: few
CDR3 protein: CSVGSLTGTSADTQYF
CDR3 DNA: TGCAGCGTTGGGAGCCTAACCGGGACTAGCGCGGATACGCAGTATTTT

J gene: TRBJ2-5
D gene: .
V gene: TRBV6-8
clone size: .
CDR3 protein: CASSSGGSQETQYF
CDR3 DNA: TGTGCCAGCAGTTCCGGGGGATCCCAAGAGACCCAGTACTTC

J gene: TRBJ1-2
D gene: .
V gene: TRBV28
clone size: few
CDR3 protein: CASSLRGWSLTYRGYTF
CDR3 DNA: TGTGCCAGCAGTTTGCGGGGGTGGTCTCTAACCTATCGTGGCTACACCTTC

J gene: TRBJ1-2
D gene: TRBD1
V gene: TRBV5-1
clone size: .
CDR3 protein: CASSLNRGAYGYTF
CDR3 DNA: TGCGCCAGCAGCTTGAACAGGGGCGCCTATGGCTACACCTTC